This record concerns one T cell receptor (beta chain) sequence. These data come from a study of neoadjuvant anti-PD-1 for oral cavity cancer. In the study overall: Non-progressing patients received a fourth nivolumab dose near day 43, then surgery on days 50-56.

V shed 2 bases and J shed 4 bases, with 11 bases lying between them. Germline CDR1 reads LGHNT; CDR2 reads FRNRAP. The CDR3 is 14 residues long. Blood libraries mostly used roughly 500 ng genomic DNA, six replicates each. Produced via immunoSEQ multiplex PCR; TCRdb's table is partial and in-frame only. The sample has 72,000 or so clones; around four fifths are singletons. The specimen was PBMCs, collected before nivolumab (anti-PD-1) treatment. The clonotype originates from a person aged 40-85 years with oral cavity squamous cell carcinoma. The chain employs TRBV12-5 and TRBJ1-2; D ambiguous. The CDR3 region has the DNA TGTGCTAGTGGTTTGCCCGTGGGCGGCTATGGCTACACCTTC. Translating gives CASGLPVGGYGYTF. The full variable domain, in which reference TRBV12-5 and TRBJ1-2 provide the parts outside the CDR3, is DARVTQTPRHKVTEMGQEVTMRCQPILGHNTVFWYRQTMMQGLELLAYFRNRAPLDDSGMPKDRFSAEMPDATLATLKIQPSEPRDSAVYFCASGLPVGGYGYTFGSGTRLTVV.